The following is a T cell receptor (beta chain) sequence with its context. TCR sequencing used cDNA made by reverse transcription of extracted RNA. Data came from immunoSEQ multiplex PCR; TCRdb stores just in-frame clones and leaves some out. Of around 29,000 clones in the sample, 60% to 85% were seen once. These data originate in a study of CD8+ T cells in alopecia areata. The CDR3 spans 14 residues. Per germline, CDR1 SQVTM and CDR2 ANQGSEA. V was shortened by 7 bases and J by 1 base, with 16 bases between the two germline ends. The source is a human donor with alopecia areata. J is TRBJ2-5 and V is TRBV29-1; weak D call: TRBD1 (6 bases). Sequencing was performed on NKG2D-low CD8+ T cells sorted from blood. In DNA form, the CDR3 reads TGCAGCGCTGAGGGGTGGACAGCCCAAGAGACCCAGTACTTC. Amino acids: CSAEGWTAQETQYF.